One sample yielded the 2 T cell receptor beta chains listed below, sequenced in a study of graft-versus-host responses after intestinal transplantation. Assay: immunoSEQ multiplex PCR; the TCRdb copy retains only in-frame clones and omits some. The sample lists almost 4,500 clones; around three quarters were seen once. Processing was applied to graft tissue in order to liberate intraepithelial and lamina propria lymphocytes. Specimen: ileum tissue, collected 17 days after transplant. The receptor source for this set is a human patient who received an intestinal transplant, so some T cells may come from the graft donor.

J is TRBJ1-5 and V is TRBV28; 9 bases map to TRBD1. This CDR3 is 18 amino acids long. Trimming at V came to 3 bases and at J to 3 bases, leaving 12 bases not matched to a gene. Germline V lookup: CDR1 MDHEN, CDR2 SYDVKM. The chain's CDR3 is CASSFTPHRGLFNQPQHF. CDR3 nucleotide sequence: TGTGCCAGCAGTTTTACTCCCCACAGGGGGCTCTTCAATCAGCCCCAGCATTTT.

This clone has just a few counts. The V call is TRBV28, the J call TRBJ2-7, with 11 positions matching TRBD1. Trimming at V came to 5 bases and at J to 5 bases, leaving 8 bases not matched to a gene. This CDR3 has 15 residues. Germline CDR1 reads MDHEN; CDR2 reads SYDVKM. CDR3 sequence: CASSNPGQGDNEQYV. The DNA for the CDR3 is TGTGCCAGCAGTAATCCGGGACAGGGGGACAACGAGCAGTACGTC.